This is a list of T cell receptor beta chains from one sample in a study of T cells in Graves' hyperthyroidism and ophthalmopathy. TCRdb analysed the multiplex PCR reads with MiXCR anew, one entry per CDR3 protein. The repertoire holds about 560,000 distinct CDR3 sequences, with more than 15% as singletons. The sample comprised blood. Receptor source: a woman in her twenties or thirties with Graves' hyperthyroidism. Each CDR3 is given with its conserved first and last residue. Each record gives: clone size, D gene, J gene, V gene, CDR3 protein, CDR3 DNA. D genes are given only for firm matches. Some rows have no size entry. The others give once, few or many, or a class for an expanded clone.

. . TRBJ1-4 TRBV5-1 CASSLATGINEKLFF TGCGCCAGCAGCTTGGCTACAGGGATTAATGAAAAACTGTTTTTT
many . TRBJ2-3 TRBV28 CASSRQISTDTQYF TGTGCCAGCAGTAGACAGATCAGCACAGATACGCAGTATTTT
. TRBD1 TRBJ2-7 TRBV4-1 CASSQAGQGGGEQYF TGCGCCAGCAGCCAGGCGGGACAGGGTGGAGGCGAGCAGTACTTC
many . TRBJ1-6 TRBV7-9 CASTGSSYNSPLHF TGTGCCAGCACGGGGAGCTCCTATAATTCACCCCTCCACTTT
few . TRBJ2-3 TRBV9 CASSVAPRQASTDTQYF TGTGCCAGCAGCGTAGCGCCCCGACAGGCGAGCACAGATACGCAGTATTTT
many TRBD2 TRBJ2-1 TRBV30 CAWSVGLAGGRGEQFF TGTGCCTGGAGTGTGGGACTAGCGGGAGGCCGTGGTGAGCAGTTCTTC
many . TRBJ1-4 TRBV20-1 CSASRAEKLFF TGCAGTGCTAGCAGGGCGGAAAAACTGTTTTTT
many . TRBJ2-5 TRBV6-1 CASARSEQETQYF TGTGCCAGCGCTCGCAGCGAACAAGAGACCCAGTACTTC
many TRBD2 TRBJ2-1 TRBV3-1 CASSQQGGRNEQFF TGTGCCAGCAGCCAACAAGGCGGGAGAAATGAGCAGTTCTTC
few TRBD2 TRBJ2-1 TRBV20-1 CSARLAGLGEQFF TGCAGTGCCAGACTAGCGGGATTGGGTGAGCAGTTCTTC
. TRBD2 TRBJ2-2 TRBV6-1 CASSRSGRTNTGELFF TGTGCCAGCAGTAGAAGCGGGAGGACTAACACCGGGGAGCTGTTTTTT
. . TRBJ1-4 TRBV28 CASSPSYGEKLFF TGTGCCAGCAGTCCATCCTACGGTGAAAAACTGTTTTTT
many TRBD2 TRBJ2-1 TRBV5-1 CASSYAGTSGYNEQFF TGCGCCAGCAGCTACGCCGGGACTAGCGGCTACAATGAGCAGTTCTTC
many TRBD1 TRBJ1-2 TRBV6-1 CASSEAGQGGGYTF TGTGCCAGCAGTGAAGCTGGACAGGGAGGGGGCTACACCTTC
few . TRBJ1-2 TRBV7-2 CASSHSQGRDGYTF TGTGCCAGCAGCCATAGCCAGGGAAGGGATGGCTACACCTTC
few . TRBJ2-6 TRBV10-1 CASTPRALLCGANVLTF TGCGCCAGCACCCCAAGGGCATTACTCTGTGGGGCCAACGTCCTGACTTTC
. . TRBJ2-7 TRBV4-2 CASSQVHGHEQYF TGTGCCAGCAGCCAAGTTCACGGCCACGAGCAGTACTTC
. TRBD1 TRBJ1-4 TRBV29-1 CSVMTGRGEKLFF TGCAGCGTGATGACAGGGAGAGGTGAAAAACTGTTTTTT
few . TRBJ2-7 TRBV4-2 CASSQNRDYEQYF TGTGCCAGCAGCCAAAATAGAGACTACGAGCAGTACTTC
many TRBD1 TRBJ2-1 TRBV19 CASSIVGQSSNEQFF TGTGCCAGTAGTATTGTGGGACAGAGCTCCAATGAGCAGTTCTTC
many TRBD2 TRBJ2-4 TRBV12-3/TRBV12-4 CASRLTSGSGSKNIQYF TGTGCCAGCAGGTTGACTAGCGGGAGTGGGTCCAAAAACATTCAGTACTTC
few TRBD1 TRBJ1-1 TRBV7-2 CASSLWTGVMNTEAFF TGTGCCAGCAGCCTATGGACAGGCGTCATGAACACTGAAGCTTTCTTT
few . TRBJ2-4 TRBV3-2 CASRFKALAKNIQYF TGTGCCAGCAGGTTTAAGGCCCTAGCCAAAAACATTCAGTACTTC
. TRBD1 TRBJ2-5 TRBV3-1 CASSHSPPRSRRGRQETQYF TGTGCCAGCAGCCACAGCCCACCCCGATCTCGCAGGGGGCGTCAAGAGACCCAGTACTTC
few TRBD1 TRBJ2-3 TRBV25-1 CASSPGTDDTQYF TGTGCCAGTTCTCCCGGGACAGACGATACGCAGTATTTT
many TRBD2 TRBJ2-5 TRBV20-1 CSARDPAGGWETQYF TGCAGTGCTAGGGACCCAGCGGGAGGGTGGGAGACCCAGTACTTC
. TRBD2 TRBJ2-6 TRBV7-3 CASSVSGRNSGANVLTF TGTGCCAGCAGCGTGAGCGGGAGGAACTCTGGGGCCAACGTCCTGACTTTC
many . TRBJ2-7 TRBV10-3 CAISDKNSYEQYF TGTGCCATCAGTGATAAGAATTCCTACGAGCAGTACTTC
many TRBD1 TRBJ2-1 TRBV7-9 CASSHRQGTYNEQFF TGTGCCAGCAGCCACCGACAGGGAACCTACAATGAGCAGTTCTTC
few . TRBJ2-7 TRBV7-9 CASSLGRPPYEQYF TGTGCCAGCAGCTTAGGTCGGCCACCCTACGAGCAGTACTTC
many TRBD2 TRBJ2-3 TRBV5-5 CASSFRDYSTDTQYF TGTGCCAGCAGCTTCCGGGACTACAGCACAGATACGCAGTATTTT
few TRBD1 TRBJ1-2 TRBV5-5 CASRSEGDRADYGYTF TGTGCCAGCAGATCGGAGGGTGACAGGGCGGACTATGGCTACACCTTC
many TRBD2 TRBJ2-7 TRBV5-1 CASSLEGSGSSYEQYF TGCGCCAGCAGCTTGGAGGGTAGCGGGAGCTCCTACGAGCAGTACTTC
many . TRBJ2-3 TRBV7-2 CASTVTDTQYF TGTGCCAGCACTGTCACAGATACGCAGTATTTT
. TRBD2 TRBJ2-3 TRBV12-3/TRBV12-4 CASSWGGGRSTDTQYF TGTGCCAGCAGTTGGGGTGGCGGGAGGTCCACAGATACGCAGTATTTT
few TRBD1 TRBJ1-1 TRBV7-9 CASSQLQGPNTEAFF TGTGCCAGCAGCCAATTACAGGGGCCGAACACTGAAGCTTTCTTT
. . TRBJ1-1 TRBV19 CASSIGTVEAFF TGTGCCAGTAGTATAGGGACAGTTGAAGCTTTCTTT
few . TRBJ2-1 TRBV20-1 CSARVVGHNEQFF TGCAGTGCTAGAGTGGTCGGGCACAATGAGCAGTTCTTC
few TRBD1 TRBJ1-1 TRBV12-5 CASGRVTGGGGNTEAFF TGTGCTAGTGGTCGGGTTACAGGGGGTGGGGGGAACACTGAAGCTTTCTTT
few . TRBJ2-1 TRBV18 CASSRQGQYNEQFF TGTGCCAGCTCACGACAAGGACAGTACAATGAGCAGTTCTTC
many TRBD1 TRBJ2-5 TRBV2 CASSIGQVQETQYF TGTGCCAGCAGTATAGGACAGGTCCAAGAGACCCAGTACTTC
. TRBD1 TRBJ1-1 TRBV6-5 CASSSGTGEAFF TGTGCCAGCAGTTCCGGGACAGGAGAAGCTTTCTTT
. . TRBJ2-1 TRBV18 CASSPETGYNEQFF TGTGCCAGCTCACCTGAAACAGGGTACAATGAGCAGTTCTTC
many . TRBJ2-1 TRBV12-3/TRBV12-4 CASTRVAYNEQFF TGTGCCAGCACCCGGGTGGCCTACAATGAGCAGTTCTTC
. TRBD2 TRBJ2-1 TRBV9 CASSPRSGLSYNEQFF TGTGCCAGCAGCCCCCGTAGCGGGCTCTCCTACAATGAGCAGTTCTTC
few . TRBJ2-3 TRBV10-1 CATGEGGPDTQYF TGCGCCACCGGGGAAGGGGGTCCAGATACGCAGTATTTT